This T cell receptor (beta chain) was obtained from a study of OX40 agonist ivuxolimab in advanced cancers. Study-wide results and limits: There were, on average, more expanded clones in CD8+ T cells than in CD4+.

This CDR3 region has 14 residues. Trimming stripped 4 bases from V and 4 bases from J, with 11 bases between. The germline V gene has CDR1 SEHNR and CDR2 FQNEAQ (reference sequence). Profiling relied on immunoSEQ multiplex PCR, and the TCRdb table lists in-frame clones only, not all of them. This sample has about 38,000 clones; around 82% occur once, and the top ten carry about 7.6%. A word on this clone: Its antigen is as yet unknown.

Sample: CD4+ or CD8+ T cells sorted from blood, taken in a trial of the OX40 agonist ivuxolimab. This sequence originates from an adult with an advanced solid tumor such as melanoma, head and neck, liver or kidney cancer. The genes are TRBV7-9 and TRBJ2-1, with D perhaps being TRBD1 or TRBD2 (5 bases each). In DNA, the CDR3 is TGTGCCAGCAGCTCTACGGGACCTTACAATGAGCAGTTCTTC. Amino acids: CASSSTGPYNEQFF. Drawing the rest from reference TRBV7-9 and TRBJ2-1, the complete variable domain is DTGVSQNPRHKITKRGQNVTFRCDPISEHNRLYWYRQTLGQGPEFLTYFQNEAQLEKSRLLSDRFSAERPKGSFSTLEIQRTEQGDSAMYLCASSSTGPYNEQFFGPGTRLTVL.